Each of the 24 T cell receptor beta chains below was sequenced from the same sample in a study of CD8 T cells in ankylosing spondylitis. MiXCR, applied by TCRdb to the 5' RACE reads, yields one record per CDR3 protein. The profile covers under 150,000 distinct CDR3 sequences, with around 9.7% appearing a single time and 3.3% taken by the ten largest. The sequenced sample consisted of blood, either unsorted or a sorted T cell fraction (not recorded which). The receptors were sampled from a male donor with ankylosing spondylitis or in good health (not recorded which).

This clonotype was seen ten or more times. The CDR3 DNA sequence: TGTGCCAGCAGCTTAGTCGGGTGGAGCGTCAATGAGCAGTTCTTC. Translated: CASSLVGWSVNEQFF. The chain couples TRBV7-9 to TRBJ2-1; no reliable D call. From germline, CDR1 is SEHNR and CDR2 FQNEAQ (reference sequence). The CDR3 is made up of 15 amino acids. Trimming pared 1 base from V and 6 bases from J, leaving 13 bases between.

This clonotype was observed at least ten times. CDR3 loop: CASSQVGGVSTEAFF. Here the CDR3 DNA reads TGTGCCAGCAGCCAAGTCGGAGGGGTAAGCACTGAAGCTTTCTTT. The chain recombines TRBV3-1 with TRBJ1-1; a possible D gene is TRBD1 (5 bases). The CDR3 consists of 15 residues. The germline CDR1 and CDR2 sequences are LGHDT and YNNKEL (reference sequence). V gave up 1 base and J gave up 4 bases, with 13 bases separating them. The complete variable domain, with remaining parts taken from reference TRBV3-1 and TRBJ1-1, reads DTAVSQTPKYLVTQMGNDKSIKCEQNLGHDTMYWYKQDSKKFLKIMFSYNNKELIINETVPNRFSPKSPDKAHLNLHINSLELGDSAVYFCASSQVGGVSTEAFFGQGTRLTVV.

This clonotype was counted only a few times. The chain recombines TRBV15 with TRBJ2-2; the D gene is possibly TRBD2 (6 bases). Germline CDR1 is LNHNV and CDR2 is YYDKDF (reference sequence). The CDR3 totals 15 residues. V was shortened by 0 bases and J by 6 bases, with 11 bases between the two germline ends. The CDR3 here is CATSRDVGGAGELFF. In nucleotides, the CDR3 is TGTGCCACCAGCAGAGACGTGGGGGGAGCCGGGGAGCTGTTTTTT.

As regards this clonotype: A much bigger clone sits one base away, suggesting this may be a read error. The genes are TRBV5-1 and TRBJ2-1; TRBD2 matches at 12 bases. The CDR3 is 18 amino acids. Looked up from germline, CDR1 is SGHRS and CDR2 is YFSETQ. The CDR3 sequence: CASSLPRTSGTLYNGQFF. The CDR3 nucleotides are TGCGCCAGCAGCTTGCCCCGGACTAGCGGGACCCTCTACAATGGGCAGTTCTTC.

This clonotype was observed a handful of times. The J gene is TRBJ2-1, the V gene TRBV11-2; 9 bases align to TRBD2. There are 17 residues in the CDR3. Germline loops: CDR1 SGHAT, CDR2 FQNNGV. J was trimmed by 8 bases and V by 5 bases; bases with no gene match: 16. CDR3: CASSQRGSREGLDEQFF. The CDR3 region has the DNA TGTGCCAGCAGCCAACGGGGATCGCGGGAGGGGCTCGATGAGCAGTTCTTC.

At least ten counts were recorded for this clonotype. The chain combines TRBV20-1 with TRBJ2-2; D possibly corresponds to TRBD1 (5 bases). The CDR3 spans 13 residues. The germline V and J ends were trimmed by 0 bases and 4 bases, with 6 bases remaining between them. CDR1 is DFQATT, CDR2 SNEGSKA, per germline (reference sequence). The CDR3 DNA is TGCAGTGCTAGAGAAGGGGTCACCGGGGAGCTGTTTTTT. It codes for CSAREGVTGELFF.

This clonotype was seen repeatedly, ten times or more. The CDR3 spells CASMQGLGIWEQFF. The CDR3 nucleotides are TGTGCCAGCATGCAGGGACTAGGGATATGGGAGCAGTTCTTC. The rearrangement joins TRBV6-1 to TRBJ2-1; TRBD2 agrees at 8 bases. Germline values: CDR1 MNHNS, CDR2 SASEGT. Trimming at V came to 7 bases and at J to 10 bases, leaving 12 bases not matched to a gene. The CDR3 has 14 amino acids.

This clonotype was seen at least ten times. In nucleotides, the CDR3 is TGTGCCAGCAGCTTCGCTGGCAGGGGGGACATTCAGTACTTC. This translates into CASSFAGRGDIQYF. The chain joins TRBV5-5 to TRBJ2-4, with TRBD1 as a possible D gene (7 bases). The CDR3 has 14 residues. The germline CDR1 and CDR2 sequences are SGHKS and YYEKEE (reference sequence). The V gene lost 2 bases and the J gene lost 8 bases, with 14 bases spanning the gap.

In its sample, this clonotype was seen many times. The V and J genes are TRBV29-1 and TRBJ2-7; D possibly corresponds to TRBD1 (6 bases). Germline V lookup: CDR1 SQVTM, CDR2 ANQGSEA. The V end lost 2 bases, the J end lost 4 bases, and 12 bases lay between the germline ends. This CDR3 contains 13 residues. The CDR3 region is CSVEFQGKYEQYF. CDR3 sequence (DNA): TGCAGCGTTGAATTCCAGGGGAAATACGAGCAGTACTTC.

This clonotype occurred many times. This rearrangement joins TRBV7-2 to TRBJ2-1; a possible D gene is TRBD2 (6 bases). The CDR3 consists of 16 residues. From germline, CDR1 is SGHTA and CDR2 FQGNSA. V shed 2 bases and J shed 6 bases, with 17 bases lying between them. The CDR3 DNA reads TGTGCCAGCAGCTTATCCGCGACGGGAGCACCCAATGAGCAGTTCTTC. Its protein product is CASSLSATGAPNEQFF.

This clonotype has at least ten counts. The J gene is TRBJ2-7, the V gene TRBV12-3 or TRBV12-4; 14 nucleotides align to TRBD2. J lost 4 bases, V lost 3 bases, and 8 bases had no gene match. The CDR3 covers 17 residues. The CDR3 DNA follows: TGTGCCAGCAGTTTCGGGACTAGCGGGAGCCTCCGATACGAGCAGTACTTC. It encodes CASSFGTSGSLRYEQYF.

The gene calls are TRBV20-1 and TRBJ1-2; D unclear. Germline V CDR1 and CDR2: DFQATT, SNEGSKA (reference sequence). The CDR3 length is 14 residues. Trimming removed 3 bases at V and 8 bases at J, with 19 bases between. The CDR3 DNA sequence: TGCAGTGCTAGCGGGTCAGGCCGAGCTGGGGGCTACACCTTC. Protein product: CSASGSGRAGGYTF.

The rearrangement links TRBV20-1 to TRBJ2-7, with a tentative D call TRBD2 (6 bases). The CDR3 sequence is 12 residues long. Germline lookup yields CDR1 DFQATT and CDR2 SNEGSKA (reference sequence). The V end was cut by 3 bases, the J end by 5 bases, with 11 bases between. The CDR3 sequence is CSASGSRNEQYF. The CDR3 DNA follows: TGCAGTGCTAGCGGGAGTCGAAACGAGCAGTACTTC.

V gene TRBV5-1 combines with J gene TRBJ1-2; possible D gene TRBD1, 5 bases. V was trimmed by 0 bases and J by 3 bases, leaving 18 bases between them. Per the germline V gene, CDR1 is SGHRS and CDR2 is YFSETQ. The CDR3 totals 17 residues. CDR3 region: CASSLAGLVGTDYGYTF. The CDR3 DNA reads TGCGCCAGCAGCTTGGCCGGACTCGTCGGGACGGACTATGGCTACACCTTC.

This clonotype was seen many times. The genes are TRBV4-3 and TRBJ2-7; TRBD2 aligns across 7 bases. The V gene end was trimmed by 0 bases and the J gene end by 0 bases; junction bases not matched to a gene: 11. In germline, CDR1 is LGHNA, CDR2 YSLEER. The CDR3 loop spans 18 amino acids. CDR3 protein: CASSQDALAIAGSYEQYF. CDR3 nucleotide sequence: TGCGCCAGCAGCCAAGATGCCCTTGCAATAGCGGGCTCCTACGAGCAGTACTTC.

This clonotype was observed once. This chain links TRBV29-1 with TRBJ2-3; D not resolved. CDR1 is SQVTM, CDR2 ANQGSEA, per germline. V lost 6 bases, J lost 0 bases, and 13 bases lay in between. The length of the CDR3 is 14 residues. The chain's CDR3 is CSVSDGPSTDTQYF. Written as DNA, the CDR3 is TGCAGCGTCTCGGACGGACCTAGCACAGATACGCAGTATTTT.

The rearrangement links TRBV5-1 to TRBJ2-4; D tentatively reads TRBD1 or TRBD2 (5 bases each). The CDR3 has 16 amino acids. Per germline, CDR1 SGHRS and CDR2 YFSETQ. V was clipped by 4 bases and J by 0 bases, with 14 bases between them. In DNA form, the CDR3 reads TGCGCCAGCAGCCTAGGGACGGCGCTAGCCAAAAACATTCAGTACTTC. The encoded protein is CASSLGTALAKNIQYF.

This clonotype was seen a few times. The chain couples TRBV20-1 to TRBJ2-3, with D possibly TRBD2 on 6 matching bases. Germline CDR1 is DFQATT and CDR2 is SNEGSKA (reference sequence). Trimming left V 7 bases short and J 0 bases short, with 14 bases between. This CDR3 contains 14 residues. Here the CDR3 DNA reads TGCAGTGTTCCGCTAGGGACTAGCACAGATACGCAGTATTTT. It yields the protein CSVPLGTSTDTQYF.

The V and J genes are TRBV28 and TRBJ1-4; D is perhaps TRBD1 (5 bases). In germline, CDR1 is MDHEN, CDR2 SYDVKM. The CDR3 totals 14 residues. The germline V and J ends were trimmed by 5 bases and 6 bases, with 13 bases remaining between them. The CDR3 DNA is TGTGCCAGCAGTGAAACCGGGACGGATGAAAAACTGTTTTTT. This sequence encodes CASSETGTDEKLFF. Full variable domain (remainder filled in from reference TRBV28 and TRBJ1-4): DVKVTQSSRYLVKRTGEKVFLECVQDMDHENMFWYRQDPGLGLRLIYFSYDVKMKEKGDIPEGYSVSREKKERFSLILESASTNQTSMYLCASSETGTDEKLFFGSGTQLSVL.

There are many counts of this clonotype. The CDR3, as DNA: TGTGCCAGCAGTTTCTCTTTGGACAGCTCCTACGAGCAGTACTTC. Protein sequence: CASSFSLDSSYEQYF. The rearrangement uses TRBV6-2 or TRBV6-3 and TRBJ2-7; a possible D gene is TRBD1 (6 bases). This CDR3 comprises 15 residues. Trimming removed 4 bases at V and 0 bases at J, with 13 bases between. Looked up from germline, CDR1 is MNHEY and CDR2 is SVGEGT.

This clonotype has at least ten counts. CDR3 nucleotide sequence: TGTGCCAGCGGTTTAGGGGCGCGCGTTTACGAGCAGTACTTC. Translation: CASGLGARVYEQYF. The V and J genes are TRBV6-5 and TRBJ2-7, with D possibly TRBD1 on 5 matching bases. Trimming took 8 bases from V and 4 from J, leaving 18 bases between them. This CDR3 is built from 14 residues. CDR1 and CDR2 from the germline V gene are MNHEY and SVGAGI.

This clonotype was seen ten or more times. The chain couples TRBV7-6 to TRBJ2-5, with TRBD1 matching 9 bases. The CDR3 runs to 17 residues. Germline values: CDR1 SGHVS, CDR2 FNYEAQ. J was trimmed by 2 bases and V by 7 bases; bases with no gene match: 14. CDR3 in amino acids: CASTRNPGGQGQETQYF. The CDR3 DNA reads as TGTGCCAGCACCAGGAATCCGGGGGGACAGGGTCAAGAGACCCAGTACTTC.

This clonotype has a handful of counts. The chain is built from TRBV20-1 and TRBJ2-1; 9 nucleotides match TRBD2. Trimming at V came to 3 bases and at J to 8 bases, leaving 14 bases not matched to a gene. The CDR3 is made up of 16 amino acids. Germline lookup yields CDR1 DFQATT and CDR2 SNEGSKA (reference sequence). This chain's CDR3 is CSASSRASGISYEQFF. Here the CDR3 DNA reads TGCAGTGCTAGTTCTAGGGCTAGCGGGATTTCCTATGAGCAGTTCTTC.

Concerning this clonotype: It may be a read error: a sequence one base away is much more abundant. The chain combines TRBV12-3 or TRBV12-4 with TRBJ2-2, with TRBD2 as a possible D gene (5 bases). There are 14 residues in the CDR3. The CDR3 region is CASSFGGSTRELFF. As DNA, the CDR3 is TGTGCCAGCAGTTTTGGAGGATCCACCAGGGAGCTGTTTTTT.